The clone carrying this T cell receptor beta chain was picked up many times. The antigen is not known. The CDR3 is 13 residues long. Deletions cut 2 bases from V and 3 bases from J, with 5 bases between. The V gene's germline CDR1 is WSHSY and CDR2 SAAADI. This entry belongs to a study of human T cells and chemical hapten exposure. Looking at the study overall: The patients, most of them female, presented with alopecia areata, totalis or universalis. Study results and limitations: Large CDR3 similarity clusters arose significantly more often from expanded TCRs than from controls. Sensitizing with DPC caused no change in TCRs above 1 in 1000 frequency.

The time point here: patch test 3, about 24 weeks after DPC sensitization. Regarding treatment: therapeutic diphenylcyclopropenone sensitization with weekly scalp DPC. The study drew its donors from alopecia patients who were 18 to 70 years old and suitable for DPC. TCRdb reprocessed the RACE reads via MiXCR and lists one record per CDR3 protein. The sample records about 84,000 distinct CDR3 sequences, roughly a tenth being singletons. The receptor was derived from a woman aged 45 to 65 with alopecia areata. Some clones in this sample may be carry-over from other donors' samples. The input for sequencing was whole blood, taken in connection with sensitization to the hapten diphenylcyclopropenone (DPC). The V call is TRBV10-2, the J call TRBJ1-5; no definite D call. The CDR3 DNA follows: TGCGCCAGCAGTGAGGGGTTCAATCAGCCCCAGCATTTT. This codes for CASSEGFNQPQHF.